Following are 22 T cell receptor beta chains from one sample sequenced in a study of T cells after yellow fever vaccination. TCRdb independently ran MiXCR on the 5' RACE reads; one entry per CDR3 protein. The sample contains some 350,000 distinct CDR3 sequences, 3.5% to 4.5% of which appear only once. Here the sequenced sample was PBMCs, taken 5 days after the yellow fever booster vaccination. The source is a man aged 18-30 years who received the YFV17D yellow fever vaccine.

This clonotype was picked up a small number of times. CDR3: CASSQERGYQPQHF. The CDR3 bases are TGCGCCAGCAGCCAAGAAAGAGGGTATCAGCCCCAGCATTTT. The chain couples TRBV4-1 to TRBJ1-5; D remains unclear. Trimming took off 0 bases at V and 5 bases at J, with 8 bases between the two ends. Germline assignment: CDR1 MGHRA and CDR2 YSYEKL. The CDR3 spans 14 residues.

There are a few counts of this clonotype. The V and J genes are TRBV2 and TRBJ2-7; 7 bases are a match to TRBD1. CDR3 size: 14 residues. The germline CDR1 and CDR2 sequences are SNHLY and FYNNEI. Germline trimming cut 5 bases from V and 2 bases from J; bases unmatched to any gene: 6. The CDR3 DNA follows: TGTGCCAGCAGTCTATTCGACAGGGCCTACGAGCAGTACTTC. Its translation: CASSLFDRAYEQYF.

The V gene is TRBV25-1, the J gene TRBJ1-1, with 7 bases fitting TRBD1. Germline values: CDR1 MGHDK, CDR2 SYGVNS. The CDR3 is 15 amino acids. V lost 3 bases, J lost 8 bases, and 12 bases stayed unmatched. The CDR3 DNA sequence: TGTGCCAGCAGTGACTCGACAGGGCGTCTTACGGAAGCTTTCTTT. Encoded protein: CASSDSTGRLTEAFF.

The rearrangement joins TRBV7-3 to TRBJ2-1, with D maybe TRBD2 (5 bases). The CDR3 runs to 15 residues. CDR1 and CDR2 (germline): SGHTA, FQGTGA. V dropped 1 base and J dropped 1 base, with 8 bases sitting between them. CDR3 sequence: CASSLSSDSYNEQFF. In DNA, the CDR3 is TGTGCCAGCAGCTTAAGTAGCGATTCCTACAATGAGCAGTTCTTC.

This clonotype was seen many times. This chain joins TRBV6-2 or TRBV6-3 and TRBJ1-1; 11 bases are shared with TRBD1. The V segment lost 4 bases and the J segment 10 bases; nucleotides outside the gene matches: 8. The CDR3 sequence is 14 residues long. The germline gives CDR1 MNHEY, CDR2 SVGEGT. This CDR3 reads CASSLGQGGPGAFF. CDR3 coding DNA: TGTGCCAGCAGTTTGGGACAGGGGGGTCCAGGAGCTTTCTTT.

Many counts were recorded for this clonotype. This chain connects TRBV6-5 to TRBJ2-4; no firm D call. V was clipped by 6 bases and J by 6 bases, with 12 bases between them. The length of the CDR3 is 13 residues. Germline-derived CDR1 and CDR2 are MNHEY and SVGAGI. CDR3 region: CASSPVGVNIQYF. The DNA for the CDR3 is TGTGCCAGCAGCCCTGTAGGTGTAAACATTCAGTACTTC.

This clonotype was counted a few times. This chain joins TRBV19 and TRBJ2-3; D gene unclear. The CDR3 runs 13 residues. Trimming pared 3 bases from V and 4 bases from J, leaving 8 bases between. Germline assignment: CDR1 LNHDA and CDR2 SQIVND (reference sequence). This chain's CDR3 is CASSIRGADTQYF. CDR3 bases: TGTGCCAGTAGTATCCGTGGCGCAGATACGCAGTATTTT.

This clonotype was detected many times. The chain couples TRBV12-3 or TRBV12-4 to TRBJ2-1; 8 bases map to TRBD2. J gave up 2 bases and V 6 bases, and 9 bases lay outside the gene matches. The CDR3 is made up of 16 amino acids. CDR3 DNA: TGTGCCAGCAGCCCTAGCTACGGGGGGGCCTACAATGAGCAGTTCTTC. Encoded protein: CASSPSYGGAYNEQFF.

This clonotype was observed a handful of times. This chain links TRBV4-2 with TRBJ1-2; 7 nucleotides align to TRBD1. CDR1 and CDR2 (germline): LGHNA, YNFKEQ. V lost 1 base, J lost 3 bases, and 2 bases stayed unmatched. CDR3 length: 14 amino acids. The CDR3 protein is CASSQAGGDYGYTF. Here the CDR3 DNA reads TGTGCCAGCAGCCAAGCAGGGGGGGACTATGGCTACACCTTC.

This clonotype was seen many times. This chain connects TRBV19 to TRBJ2-3, with 7 bases lining up with TRBD2. CDR3 length: 15 residues. V was clipped by 3 bases and J by 3 bases; unmatched bases: 6. CDR1 and CDR2 (germline): LNHDA, SQIVND (reference sequence). The CDR3 nucleotides are TGTGCCAGTAGTATTTTGCGGGGGTGGACAGATACGCAGTATTTT. Translation: CASSILRGWTDTQYF. The variable domain in full, with the rest retrieved from reference TRBV19 and TRBJ2-3, is DGGITQSPKYLFRKEGQNVTLSCEQNLNHDAMYWYRQDPGQGLRLIYYSQIVNDFQKGDIAEGYSVSREKKESFPLTVTSAQKNPTAFYLCASSILRGWTDTQYFGPGTRLTVL.

This clonotype was detected only a few times. The V and J genes are TRBV2 and TRBJ1-1, with 8 bases aligning to TRBD1. Germline V lookup: CDR1 SNHLY, CDR2 FYNNEI. The CDR3 is 14 amino acids. Trimming cost V 6 bases and J 2 bases; bases outside gene matches: 5. CDR3 nucleotide sequence: TGTGCCAGCAGCGGACAGGGCGGTAACACTGAAGCTTTCTTT. Protein: CASSGQGGNTEAFF.

This chain links TRBV14 with TRBJ1-4; 10 bases match TRBD1. The CDR3 consists of 15 residues. CDR1 and CDR2 from the germline V gene are SGHDN and FVKESK. The junction had 2 bases not matched to a gene; V was cut back by 1 base and J by 6 bases. For the CDR3, the DNA is TGTGCCAGCAGCCAAGTGGGACAGGGGTATGAAAAACTGTTTTTT. Its protein is CASSQVGQGYEKLFF.

The V and J genes are TRBV20-1 and TRBJ1-6, with D hard to call. This CDR3 has 15 residues. Germline V lookup: CDR1 DFQATT, CDR2 SNEGSKA (reference sequence). With 5 bases removed from V and 3 bases from J, the gap between germline ends came to 14 bases. CDR3 nucleotide sequence: TGCAGTGCTCGACCAGACGGTTACTATAATTCACCCCTCCACTTT. Translation gives CSARPDGYYNSPLHF.

This clonotype was seen many times. The chain combines TRBV12-3 or TRBV12-4 with TRBJ1-3; TRBD1 might be the D (6 bases). This CDR3 contains 15 residues. Deletions cut 6 bases from V and 0 bases from J, with 12 bases between. CDR3 amino acids: CASRYQGGSGNTIYF. The DNA for the CDR3 is TGTGCCAGCAGATACCAAGGGGGCTCTGGAAACACCATATATTTT.

This clonotype has only a few counts. The genes are TRBV6-5 and TRBJ2-5; D possibly matches TRBD1 or TRBD2 (5 bases each). Trimming took off 2 bases at V and 1 base at J, with 14 bases between the two ends. The germline CDR1 and CDR2 sequences are MNHEY and SVGAGI. CDR3 size: 16 residues. The CDR3 protein is CASSYRGSRAQETQYF. The CDR3 DNA is TGTGCCAGCAGTTACAGGGGATCGCGGGCCCAAGAGACCCAGTACTTC.

This clonotype was detected many times. The genes are TRBV20-1 and TRBJ1-2; no clear D gene. The CDR3 runs to 12 residues. The germline V gene encodes CDR1 DFQATT and CDR2 SNEGSKA (reference sequence). V was trimmed by 3 bases and J by 7 bases, leaving 12 bases between them. The CDR3 DNA is TGCAGTGCTAGGGGAGGGTATACTGGCTACACCTTC. The encoded protein is CSARGGYTGYTF.

V is TRBV7-3 and J is TRBJ2-2; a weak D match, TRBD1 (6 bases). The CDR3 spans 15 residues. Germline V gives CDR1 SGHTA, CDR2 FQGTGA. Between the trimmed V and J ends, which lost 4 bases and 1 base, there was a span of 10 bases. As DNA, the CDR3 is TGTGCCAGCAGCTCCCGGACAGTGAACACCGGGGAGCTGTTTTTT. This gives the protein CASSSRTVNTGELFF.

Only a few counts were recorded for this clonotype. V gene TRBV7-9 combines with J gene TRBJ2-5, with D possibly TRBD2 on 5 matching bases. Germline assignment: CDR1 SEHNR and CDR2 FQNEAQ (reference sequence). Between the trimmed V and J ends, which lost 5 bases and 0 bases, there was a span of 10 bases. The CDR3 is made up of 14 amino acids. For the CDR3, the DNA is TGTGCCAGCAGCACAACGGGGTACCAAGAGACCCAGTACTTC. It is translated as CASSTTGYQETQYF.

This clonotype was observed many times. The gene calls are TRBV13 and TRBJ1-2; tentatively, D is TRBD1 (5 bases). Germline V CDR1 and CDR2: PRHDT, FYEKMQ (reference sequence). The V gene lost 5 bases and the J gene lost 7 bases, with 23 bases spanning the gap. The CDR3 is 16 amino acids. The CDR3 loop is CASSRGRAALDRGYTF. CDR3 nucleotides: TGTGCCAGCAGCCGGGGCAGGGCCGCCCTCGATCGTGGCTACACCTTC.

This clonotype appeared a few times. The V call is TRBV20-1, the J call TRBJ2-1; D remains unclear. CDR3 length: 12 residues. Germline V gene sequence: CDR1 DFQATT, CDR2 SNEGSKA (reference sequence). V dropped 2 bases and J dropped 4 bases, with 6 bases sitting between them. For the CDR3, the DNA is TGCAGTGCTAGACCCCCATACAATGAGCAGTTCTTC. It encodes CSARPPYNEQFF.

The sample holds a few counts of this clonotype. The junction departs from germline at one end; a sequencing error may be responsible. The chain combines TRBV12-3 or TRBV12-4 with TRBJ2-7; 10 nucleotides agree with TRBD1. The length of the CDR3 is 10 residues. CDR3 nucleotide sequence: TGTGCCAGCATACCGGGACAGGGGAACTTC. Translation: CASIPGQGNF.

The genes are TRBV28 and TRBJ1-4; D might be TRBD1 (6 bases). The CDR3 runs to 20 residues. Germline CDR1 and CDR2: MDHEN and SYDVKM. Trimming shortened V by 3 bases and J by 1 base, and 24 bases separated the two germline ends. The CDR3 sequence: CASSFGGLTNPSRTNEKLFF. The CDR3 nucleotides are TGTGCCAGCAGTTTCGGGGGGCTTACTAACCCCTCGCGAACTAATGAAAAACTGTTTTTT.